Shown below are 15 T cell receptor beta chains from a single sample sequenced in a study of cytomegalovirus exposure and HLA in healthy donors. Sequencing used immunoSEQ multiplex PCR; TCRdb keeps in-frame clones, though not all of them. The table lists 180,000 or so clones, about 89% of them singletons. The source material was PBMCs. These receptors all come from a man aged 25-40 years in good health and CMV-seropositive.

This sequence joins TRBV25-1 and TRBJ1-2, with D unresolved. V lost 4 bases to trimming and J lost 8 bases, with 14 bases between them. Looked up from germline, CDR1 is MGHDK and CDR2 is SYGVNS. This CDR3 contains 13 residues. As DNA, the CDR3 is TGTGCCAGCAGTGGCACTTCTGTTTGGGGCTACACCTTC. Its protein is CASSGTSVWGYTF.

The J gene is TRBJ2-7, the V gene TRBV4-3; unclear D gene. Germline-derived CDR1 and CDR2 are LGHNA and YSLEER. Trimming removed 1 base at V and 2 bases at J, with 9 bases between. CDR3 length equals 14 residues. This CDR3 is CASSQAPGPYEQYF. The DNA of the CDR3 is TGCGCCAGCAGCCAAGCTCCCGGGCCCTACGAGCAGTACTTC.

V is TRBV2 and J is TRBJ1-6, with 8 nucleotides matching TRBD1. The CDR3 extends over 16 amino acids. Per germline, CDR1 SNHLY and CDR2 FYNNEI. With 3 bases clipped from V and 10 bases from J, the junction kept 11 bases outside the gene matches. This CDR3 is CASSELEDRERSPLHF. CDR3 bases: TGTGCCAGCAGTGAGCTTGAGGACAGGGAACGGTCACCCCTCCACTTT.

In DNA form, the CDR3 reads TGCGCCAGCAGCCAAGTTAGGGGGGCGGGAAACACCATATATTTT. Protein: CASSQVRGAGNTIYF. The rearrangement uses TRBV4-1 and TRBJ1-3; D possibly corresponds to TRBD1 (6 bases). The CDR3 spans 15 residues. V lost 1 base, J lost 4 bases, and 11 bases lay in between. Germline V gene lookup returns CDR1 MGHRA and CDR2 YSYEKL.

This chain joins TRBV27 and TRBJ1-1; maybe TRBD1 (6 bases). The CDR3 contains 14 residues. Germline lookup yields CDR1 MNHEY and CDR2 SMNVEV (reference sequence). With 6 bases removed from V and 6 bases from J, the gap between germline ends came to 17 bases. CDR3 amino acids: CASSATPGGPEAFF. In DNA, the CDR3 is TGTGCCAGCAGCGCCACCCCGGGGGGCCCTGAAGCTTTCTTT.

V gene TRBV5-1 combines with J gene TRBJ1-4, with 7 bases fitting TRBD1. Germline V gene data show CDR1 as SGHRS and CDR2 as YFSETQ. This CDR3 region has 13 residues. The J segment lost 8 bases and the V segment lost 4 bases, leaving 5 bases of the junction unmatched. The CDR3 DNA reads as TGCGCCAGCAGCGCCGGGACAGTCGAAAAACTGTTTTTT. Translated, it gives CASSAGTVEKLFF.

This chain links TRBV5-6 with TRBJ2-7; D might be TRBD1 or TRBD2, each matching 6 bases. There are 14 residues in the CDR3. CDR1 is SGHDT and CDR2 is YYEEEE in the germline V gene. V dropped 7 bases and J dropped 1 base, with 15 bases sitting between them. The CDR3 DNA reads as TGTGCCAGCGCCAGCTGGGGGGCTTCCTACGAGCAGTACTTC. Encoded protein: CASASWGASYEQYF.

CDR3 sequence reads: CASSFGPGLNSGYTF. The CDR3 nucleotides are TGTGCCAGCAGCTTCGGACCGGGACTGAACTCCGGCTACACCTTC. The rearrangement uses TRBV11-2 and TRBJ1-2; perhaps TRBD1 as D (5 bases). This CDR3 comprises 15 residues. CDR1 SGHAT and CDR2 FQNNGV come from the germline V gene. Between the trimmed V and J ends, which lost 3 bases and 8 bases, there was a span of 19 bases.

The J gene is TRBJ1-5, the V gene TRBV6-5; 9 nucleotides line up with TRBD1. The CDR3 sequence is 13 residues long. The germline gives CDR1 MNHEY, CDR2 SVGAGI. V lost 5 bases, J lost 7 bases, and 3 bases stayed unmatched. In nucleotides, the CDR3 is TGTGCCAGCAGTCTGGACAGGGGCCAGCCCCAGCATTTT. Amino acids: CASSLDRGQPQHF.

The CDR3 region is CASSPRWATNEKLFF. The CDR3 nucleotides read TGTGCCAGCAGCCCCCGGTGGGCAACTAATGAAAAACTGTTTTTT. This chain links TRBV28 with TRBJ1-4; no clear D. Deletions cut 6 bases from V and 0 bases from J, with 11 bases between. Germline V gene data show CDR1 as MDHEN and CDR2 as SYDVKM. The length of the CDR3 is 15 residues. Full variable domain (rest looked up from reference TRBV28 and TRBJ1-4): DVKVTQSSRYLVKRTGEKVFLECVQDMDHENMFWYRQDPGLGLRLIYFSYDVKMKEKGDIPEGYSVSREKKERFSLILESASTNQTSMYLCASSPRWATNEKLFFGSGTQLSVL.

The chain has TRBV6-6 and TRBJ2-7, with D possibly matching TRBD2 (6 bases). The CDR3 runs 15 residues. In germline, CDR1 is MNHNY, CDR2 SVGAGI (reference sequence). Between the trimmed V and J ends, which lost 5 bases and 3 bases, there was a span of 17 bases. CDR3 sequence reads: CASSPFSGASYEQYF. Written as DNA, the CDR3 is TGTGCCAGCAGTCCCTTCTCGGGAGCGAGCTACGAGCAGTACTTC.

Here the CDR3 reads CASRPTGGVSPQHF. In DNA, the CDR3 is TGTGCCAGCAGACCCACAGGGGGCGTTTCTCCCCAGCATTTT. The chain couples TRBV7-2 to TRBJ1-5; 9 nucleotides agree with TRBD1. The V segment lost 6 bases and the J segment 10 bases; nucleotides outside the gene matches: 10. Germline CDR1 reads SGHTA; CDR2 reads FQGNSA. The CDR3 totals 14 residues.

The CDR3 sequence is CATSRGGTALRTF. The DNA of the CDR3 is TGTGCCACCAGCAGAGGGGGGACAGCTCTGCGCACCTTC. J is TRBJ1-2 and V is TRBV15; 7 positions match TRBD1. The CDR3 consists of 13 residues. V was clipped by 1 base and J by 13 bases; unmatched bases: 9. The germline V gene encodes CDR1 LNHNV and CDR2 YYDKDF (reference sequence).

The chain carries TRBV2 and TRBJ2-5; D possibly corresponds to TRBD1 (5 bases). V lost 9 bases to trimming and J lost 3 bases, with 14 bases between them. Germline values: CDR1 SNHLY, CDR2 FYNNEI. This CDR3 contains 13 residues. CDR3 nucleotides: TGTGCCAGTGAGTGGAGCAGGGAAGAGACCCAGTACTTC. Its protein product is CASEWSREETQYF.

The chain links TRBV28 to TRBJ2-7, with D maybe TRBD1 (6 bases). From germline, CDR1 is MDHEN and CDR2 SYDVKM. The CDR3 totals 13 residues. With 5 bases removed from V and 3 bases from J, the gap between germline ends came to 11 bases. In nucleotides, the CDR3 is TGTGCCAGCAGTCTCCAGGACAGCTACGAGCAGTACTTC. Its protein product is CASSLQDSYEQYF. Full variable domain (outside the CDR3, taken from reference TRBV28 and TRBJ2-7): DVKVTQSSRYLVKRTGEKVFLECVQDMDHENMFWYRQDPGLGLRLIYFSYDVKMKEKGDIPEGYSVSREKKERFSLILESASTNQTSMYLCASSLQDSYEQYFGPGTRLTVT.